The 14 T cell receptor beta chains reported below all come from one sample, sequenced in a study of T cells expressing NK-cell markers. TCRdb reprocessed the 5' RACE reads; each CDR3 protein has one entry and no DNA is given. Its table records roughly 280,000 distinct CDR3 sequences. What was sequenced was blood T cells: a sorted CD56 or NKG2C T cell subset, CD4+ or CD8+ T cells, or bulk PBMC T cells (not recorded which). The receptor set was obtained from a man between 18 and 29 years old in good health.

This chain's CDR3 is CASSLGGGSYEQFF. The chain carries TRBV12-3 or TRBV12-4 and TRBJ2-1; TCRdb lists TRBD2, though no DNA is available to test this call. This CDR3 is built from 14 residues.

The chain is built from TRBV29-1 and TRBJ2-5; there is no DNA to check the TCRdb D call of TRBD2. The CDR3 contains 13 residues. In germline, CDR1 is SQVTM, CDR2 ANQGSEA. Here the CDR3 reads CSADPRQAETQYF. Full variable domain (remainder filled in from reference TRBV29-1 and TRBJ2-5): SAVISQKPSRDICQRGTSLTIQCQVDSQVTMMFWYRQQPGQSLTLIATANQGSEATYESGFVIDKFPISRPNLTFSTLTVSNMSPEDSSIYLCSADPRQAETQYFGPGTRLLVL.

This chain uses TRBV10-3 with TRBJ2-7; lacking DNA, the TRBD2 call made by TCRdb goes unchecked. The CDR3 is made up of 12 amino acids. Per germline, CDR1 ENHRY and CDR2 SYGVKD. CDR3 amino acids: CAIGPSGKPQYF.

The chain is built from TRBV4-2 and TRBJ2-5; TCRdb's D call of TRBD2 is untestable without DNA. The CDR3 loop spans 16 amino acids. CDR1 LGHNA and CDR2 YNFKEQ come from the germline V gene. The CDR3 spells CASSQGDPSGQETQYF.

This sequence joins TRBV29-1 and TRBJ2-2; absent DNA, TCRdb's TRBD1 call cannot be checked. The CDR3 has 15 amino acids. Germline CDR1 reads SQVTM; CDR2 reads ANQGSEA. CDR3 amino acids: CSVPRQGGNTGELFF.

The genes are TRBV5-1 and TRBJ2-3. This CDR3 is built from 13 residues. Per the germline V gene, CDR1 is SGHRS and CDR2 is YFSETQ. This CDR3 reads CASSLQGTDTQYF.

The rearrangement uses TRBV29-1 and TRBJ2-5; lacking DNA, the TRBD2 call made by TCRdb goes unchecked. Germline-derived CDR1 and CDR2 are SQVTM and ANQGSEA. This CDR3 is built from 13 residues. The chain's CDR3 is CSVVGYGEATQYF.

The chain combines TRBV19 with TRBJ1-1; TCRdb outputs TRBD1, but without DNA this stays unchecked. In germline, CDR1 is LNHDA, CDR2 SQIVND (reference sequence). The CDR3 spans 14 residues. Here the CDR3 reads CASSIETENTEAFF.

The chain employs TRBV21-1 and TRBJ2-2; lacking DNA, the TRBD1 call made by TCRdb goes unchecked. TRBV21-1 is a pseudogene. CDR3 length: 15 residues. The CDR3 sequence: CASSKAGADTGELFF.

The V call is TRBV4-2, the J call TRBJ2-1; without DNA, the TCRdb call of TRBD2 cannot be checked. This CDR3 contains 16 residues. Germline loops: CDR1 LGHNA, CDR2 YNFKEQ. The CDR3 loop reads CASSQVELAPDSEQFF.

This sequence joins TRBV11-2 and TRBJ2-3. The CDR3 contains 13 residues. The germline V gene has CDR1 SGHAT and CDR2 FQNNGV. CDR3 region: CASSHLVPDTQYF. Variable domain in full (rest from reference TRBV11-2 and TRBJ2-3): EAGVAQSPRYKIIEKRQSVAFWCNPISGHATLYWYQQILGQGPKLLIQFQNNGVVDDSQLPKDRFSAERLKGVDSTLKIQPAKLEDSAVYLCASSHLVPDTQYFGPGTRLTVL.

The chain couples TRBV11-2 to TRBJ2-5; the TCRdb D gene call, TRBD2, has no DNA to confirm it. This CDR3 region has 18 residues. Germline lookup yields CDR1 SGHAT and CDR2 FQNNGV. This chain's CDR3 is CASSTRLAGVSARETQYF.

V gene TRBV2 combines with J gene TRBJ2-1; TCRdb indicates TRBD2, and absent DNA this call remains unverified. The CDR3 is 16 residues long. Per germline, CDR1 SNHLY and CDR2 FYNNEI. CDR3 protein: CASSKNWASGMDEQFF.

V usage is TRBV5-1 and J usage is TRBJ2-5; the D gene TCRdb calls, TRBD2, cannot be checked with no DNA. The CDR3 has 14 residues. The germline CDR1 and CDR2 sequences are SGHRS and YFSETQ. CDR3 loop: CASSFGPDGGTQYF. The whole variable domain, filled in from reference TRBV5-1 and TRBJ2-5, reads KAGVTQTPRYLIKTRGQQVTLSCSPISGHRSVSWYQQTPGQGLQFLFEYFSETQRNKGNFPGRFSGRQFSNSRSEMNVSTLELGDSALYLCASSFGPDGGTQYFGPGTRLLVL.